This T cell receptor (beta chain) appears in the sequencing data of a study of cytomegalovirus exposure and HLA in healthy donors. Amplification used 60 Vbeta primers and 13 Jbeta primers. Libraries were prepared by immunoSEQ multiplex PCR; TCRdb keeps only in-frame clonotypes and omits some of them. Of 150,000 to 200,000 clones listed, about four fifths are singletons. In its sample, this clone was seen a few times. The CDR3 extends over 18 amino acids. V gave up 4 bases and J gave up 2 bases; unmatched junction bases: 9. Germline values: CDR1 LGHNA, CDR2 YNFKEQ. The sequence was collected from a girl aged 10 to 17 in good health and CMV-seropositive. The sequenced sample was PBMCs. V gene TRBV4-2 combines with J gene TRBJ2-5; 14 positions match TRBD2. CDR3 nucleotide sequence: TGTGCCAGCAGCCCCTCCGGACTAGCGGGAGGCGGTCAAGAGACCCAGTACTTC. Translating it yields CASSPSGLAGGGQETQYF.